The 32 T cell receptor beta chains reported below all come from one sample, sequenced in a study of identifying expanded T cells in peripheral blood (dated 2019 in TCRdb). Preparation of the library involved the immunoSEQ multiplex PCR assay. TCRdb carries this immuneACCESS record with in-frame sequences only. Its versions omit some clonotypes, under half of them owing to an unresolved V gene in the studies checked, with the rest unexplained. The table for this sample lists about 94,000 clones; roughly 88% of them were counted only once. In total, the top ten clones hold around 5.9% of the sample. Sequencing used blood. The source of these receptors is a person aged 18 to 75 in good health.

The V and J genes are TRBV30 and TRBJ1-2; tentatively, D is TRBD1 (5 bases). The CDR3 runs 16 residues. V lost 0 bases, J lost 4 bases, and 18 bases lay in between. CDR1 is GTSNPN, CDR2 SVGIG, per germline (reference sequence). The CDR3 is CAWSVGGSGGPYGYTF. The CDR3 DNA reads as TGTGCCTGGAGTGTAGGTGGAAGCGGGGGACCCTATGGCTACACCTTC.

The chain combines TRBV6-1 with TRBJ1-1; tentative D call: TRBD1 (5 bases). CDR3 size: 12 residues. The germline V gene encodes CDR1 MNHNS and CDR2 SASEGT. The V end lost 9 bases, the J end lost 5 bases, and 13 bases lay between the germline ends. CDR3 DNA: TGTGCCAGTTGTGTGGGGCAGACTGAAGCTTTCTTT. It codes for CASCVGQTEAFF.

The chain couples TRBV7-9 to TRBJ1-1; perhaps TRBD1 as D (5 bases). The germline V and J ends were trimmed by 5 bases and 0 bases, with 19 bases remaining between them. From germline, CDR1 is SEHNR and CDR2 FQNEAQ (reference sequence). The CDR3 is 17 amino acids. For the CDR3, the DNA is TGTGCCAGCAGCCCGGGACTCCTGGGGACTCTGAACACTGAAGCTTTCTTT. It translates to CASSPGLLGTLNTEAFF.

The chain employs TRBV6-5 and TRBJ2-3, with D possibly TRBD2 on 5 matching bases. The length of the CDR3 is 14 residues. Germline CDR1 is MNHEY and CDR2 is SVGAGI. The V end lost 0 bases, the J end lost 1 base, and 5 bases lay between the germline ends. CDR3 amino acids: CASSYSRGTDTQYF. Here the CDR3 DNA reads TGTGCCAGCAGTTACTCGAGGGGCACAGATACGCAGTATTTT.

The chain joins TRBV4-1 to TRBJ2-7; D possibly corresponds to TRBD2 (6 bases). The CDR3 extends over 16 amino acids. The ends were cut back, 4 bases at V and 0 bases at J, with 16 bases in the middle. Germline V gene lookup returns CDR1 MGHRA and CDR2 YSYEKL. The CDR3 sequence is CASSRQTGDFSYEQYF. As DNA, the CDR3 is TGCGCCAGCAGCCGACAAACTGGGGACTTCTCCTACGAGCAGTACTTC.

This clone has a handful of counts. V and J are TRBV6-1 and TRBJ1-5; perhaps TRBD1 as D (5 bases). The CDR3 totals 13 residues. CDR1 MNHNS and CDR2 SASEGT come from the germline V gene. Trimming took off 6 bases at V and 1 base at J, with 7 bases between the two ends. Here the CDR3 reads CASRQVSNQPQHF. The CDR3 DNA reads as TGTGCCAGCAGACAGGTCAGCAATCAGCCCCAGCATTTT.

There are a few counts of this clone. The chain links TRBV7-8 to TRBJ2-7; the D gene is possibly TRBD1 (6 bases). Germline V gene lookup returns CDR1 SGHVS and CDR2 FQNEAQ. CDR3 size: 13 residues. V was clipped by 4 bases and J by 6 bases, with 13 bases between them. The CDR3 DNA is TGTGCCAGCAGCTCCGGGACAATCCTCGAGCAGTACTTC. It yields the protein CASSSGTILEQYF.

The chain combines TRBV5-8 with TRBJ2-2; D is possibly TRBD2 (5 bases). Trimming cost V 4 bases and J 1 base, with 17 bases left between them. The V gene's germline CDR1 is SGHTS and CDR2 YDEGEE. The CDR3 sequence is 17 residues long. CDR3 amino acids: CASSPPGERWNTGELFF. Written as DNA, the CDR3 is TGTGCCAGCAGCCCCCCAGGAGAGCGGTGGAACACCGGGGAGCTGTTTTTT.

The gene calls are TRBV6-6 and TRBJ2-1, with D perhaps given as TRBD1 or TRBD2 (5 bases each). CDR1 is MNHNY and CDR2 is SVGAGI in the germline V gene (reference sequence). The CDR3 has 14 residues. Trimming removed 5 bases from V and 0 bases from J, with 8 bases in between. The DNA of the CDR3 is TGTGCCAGCAGTCCAGGGAGCTCCTACAATGAGCAGTTCTTC. Translation gives CASSPGSSYNEQFF.

This clone was seen just once. The V and J genes are TRBV27 and TRBJ1-1; TRBD1 agrees at 9 bases. V lost 6 bases and J lost 6; bases outside the gene matches: 5. The CDR3 is made up of 13 amino acids. Germline CDR1 MNHEY, CDR2 SMNVEV (reference sequence). CDR3 sequence: CASRGTGSPEAFF. The CDR3 coding sequence is TGTGCCAGCAGGGGGACAGGGTCCCCTGAAGCTTTCTTT.

The sample holds one count of this clone. This chain uses TRBV15 with TRBJ1-1; D perhaps matches TRBD1 (5 bases). CDR3 length: 17 residues. Germline V gene sequence: CDR1 LNHNV, CDR2 YYDKDF (reference sequence). The V end lost 0 bases, the J end lost 7 bases, and 21 bases lay between the germline ends. This CDR3 is CATSRDLGQPQSFEAFF. In nucleotides, the CDR3 is TGTGCCACCAGCAGAGACCTGGGGCAGCCTCAGAGTTTTGAAGCTTTCTTT.

The chain links TRBV5-1 to TRBJ2-7; D possibly uses TRBD1 or TRBD2 (5 bases each). Per the germline V gene, CDR1 is SGHRS and CDR2 is YFSETQ. This CDR3 has 14 residues. Trimming left V 4 bases short and J 0 bases short, with 11 bases between. CDR3 residues: CASSPGTSSYEQYF. CDR3 coding DNA: TGCGCCAGCAGCCCCGGGACGAGCTCCTACGAGCAGTACTTC. Supplemented by reference TRBV5-1 and TRBJ2-7, the full variable domain reads KAGVTQTPRYLIKTRGQQVTLSCSPISGHRSVSWYQQTPGQGLQFLFEYFSETQRNKGNFPGRFSGRQFSNSRSEMNVSTLELGDSALYLCASSPGTSSYEQYFGPGTRLTVT.

J is TRBJ2-5 and V is TRBV5-1, with 12 bases fitting TRBD2. The CDR3 extends over 16 amino acids. V lost 2 bases and J lost 2; bases outside the gene matches: 4. Germline values: CDR1 SGHRS, CDR2 YFSETQ. The chain's CDR3 is CASSFGLAGGQETQYF. The DNA for the CDR3 is TGCGCCAGCAGCTTTGGCCTAGCGGGGGGGCAAGAGACCCAGTACTTC.

The chain joins TRBV29-1 to TRBJ1-2; the D is unclear. The V end was cut by 4 bases, the J end by 0 bases, with 9 bases between. The CDR3 extends over 13 amino acids. Germline V gives CDR1 SQVTM, CDR2 ANQGSEA. The CDR3 loop reads CSVAVTTNYGYTF. Written as DNA, the CDR3 is TGCAGCGTTGCGGTTACGACTAACTATGGCTACACCTTC.

The rearrangement joins TRBV5-1 to TRBJ1-4, with D uncertain. Germline V lookup: CDR1 SGHRS, CDR2 YFSETQ. Between the trimmed V and J ends, which lost 4 bases and 6 bases, there was a span of 10 bases. The CDR3 loop spans 13 amino acids. CDR3 DNA: TGCGCCAGCAGCCCAAGGGTTGATGAAAAACTGTTTTTT. It codes for CASSPRVDEKLFF.

J is TRBJ2-7 and V is TRBV7-2; D is uncertain. Trimming shortened V by 1 base and J by 6 bases, and 4 bases separated the two germline ends. Germline-derived CDR1 and CDR2 are SGHTA and FQGNSA. This CDR3 is 11 amino acids long. The CDR3 bases are TGTGCCAGCAGCTTAGAGGTCGAGCAGTACTTC. This translates into CASSLEVEQYF.

The rearrangement links TRBV27 to TRBJ1-5, with 8 bases identical to TRBD1. V lost 5 bases, J lost 0 bases, and 6 bases stayed unmatched. Germline CDR1 and CDR2: MNHEY and SMNVEV (reference sequence). The CDR3 has 16 residues. The CDR3 is CASSPHRGYSNQPQHF. Here the CDR3 DNA reads TGTGCCAGCAGTCCCCACAGGGGGTATAGCAATCAGCCCCAGCATTTT.

The rearrangement uses TRBV4-1 and TRBJ2-7; 9 positions agree with TRBD2. Losses at the gene ends were 3 bases for V and 5 bases for J; bases not matched to a gene: 23. The V gene's germline CDR1 is MGHRA and CDR2 YSYEKL. The CDR3 spans 20 residues. CDR3 region: CASSHGAGRRSSGGDNEQYF. CDR3 DNA sequence: TGCGCCAGCAGCCATGGGGCTGGGCGCAGGAGTAGCGGGGGCGACAACGAGCAGTACTTC.

V usage is TRBV29-1 and J usage is TRBJ1-1; D might be TRBD1 (6 bases). Germline-derived CDR1 and CDR2 are SQVTM and ANQGSEA. The CDR3 sequence is 13 residues long. Trimming took 7 bases from V and 0 from J, leaving 12 bases between them. CDR3 amino acids: CSAEGGVNTEAFF. The CDR3 nucleotides read TGCAGCGCCGAGGGGGGGGTGAACACTGAAGCTTTCTTT.

The chain joins TRBV18 to TRBJ1-1; unclear D gene. Germline assignment: CDR1 KGHSH and CDR2 LQKENI. V lost 2 bases, J lost 1 base, and 11 bases lay in between. The CDR3 extends over 15 amino acids. This chain's CDR3 is CASSPLGGENTEAFF. The DNA for the CDR3 is TGTGCCAGCTCACCATTGGGCGGGGAGAACACTGAAGCTTTCTTT.

This clone was seen more than once but under ten times. J is TRBJ1-2 and V is TRBV2; 10 nucleotides agree with TRBD1. Per germline, CDR1 SNHLY and CDR2 FYNNEI. V dropped 7 bases and J dropped 6; count of bases not matched to a gene: 11. This CDR3 is 15 amino acids long. The chain's CDR3 is CASTYGQGENHGYTF. The CDR3 nucleotides read TGTGCCAGCACGTATGGACAGGGGGAGAATCATGGCTACACCTTC.

This rearrangement joins TRBV19 to TRBJ1-1, with D perhaps matching TRBD1 (5 bases). CDR1 is LNHDA and CDR2 is SQIVND in the germline V gene (reference sequence). Trimming shortened V by 6 bases and J by 5 bases, and 16 bases separated the two germline ends. The CDR3 is 14 amino acids. CDR3 sequence (DNA): TGTGCCAGTAGCCTAGACAGTCGCCGGACTGAAGCTTTCTTT. Protein sequence: CASSLDSRRTEAFF.

The chain couples TRBV9 to TRBJ2-5; D is undetermined. V lost 0 bases and J 3 bases, leaving 9 bases between the germline ends. The CDR3 length is 14 residues. From germline, CDR1 is SGDLS and CDR2 YYNGEE. CDR3 sequence (DNA): TGTGCCAGCAGCGTAGGTTACAGAGAAGAGACCCAGTACTTC. This translates into CASSVGYREETQYF.

The chain is built from TRBV7-8 and TRBJ1-2, with 9 bases lining up with TRBD1. The J segment lost 6 bases and the V segment lost 5 bases, leaving 16 bases of the junction unmatched. The CDR3 consists of 17 residues. Germline V gene data show CDR1 as SGHVS and CDR2 as FQNEAQ. CDR3 sequence reads: CASSPSHGTGRENGYTF. Here the CDR3 DNA reads TGTGCCAGCAGCCCAAGCCACGGGACAGGGAGAGAAAATGGCTACACCTTC.

This clone was detected only once. The chain links TRBV2 to TRBJ1-2; no definite D call. Germline V gene lookup returns CDR1 SNHLY and CDR2 FYNNEI. This CDR3 has 15 residues. Trimming stripped 5 bases from V and 7 bases from J, with 20 bases between. CDR3 amino acids: CASSLAHHTLAGYTF. The CDR3 DNA sequence: TGTGCCAGCAGTTTAGCCCACCACACGCTAGCTGGCTACACCTTC. The entire variable domain, with the rest obtained from reference TRBV2 and TRBJ1-2, is as follows: EPEVTQTPSHQVTQMGQEVILRCVPISNHLYFYWYRQILGQKVEFLVSFYNNEISEKSEIFDDQFSVERPDGSNFTLKIRSTKLEDSAMYFCASSLAHHTLAGYTFGSGTRLTVV.

The chain couples TRBV7-3 to TRBJ1-2; possible D gene TRBD1, 5 bases. CDR1 and CDR2 (germline): SGHTA, FQGTGA. The CDR3 length is 13 residues. The ends were cut back, 2 bases at V and 8 bases at J, with 12 bases in the middle. The CDR3 loop is CASSLSGGQGYTF. In DNA, the CDR3 is TGTGCCAGCAGCTTATCGGGGGGTCAGGGCTACACCTTC. Combining the CDR3 with reference TRBV7-3 and TRBJ1-2 gives the whole variable domain GAGVSQTPSNKVTEKGKYVELRCDPISGHTALYWYRQSLGQGPEFLIYFQGTGAADDSGLPNDRFFAVRPEGSVSTLKIQRTERGDSAVYLCASSLSGGQGYTFGSGTRLTVV.

The chain recombines TRBV5-4 with TRBJ1-2; the D is unclear. CDR1 and CDR2 (germline): SGHNT, YYREEE (reference sequence). Deletions cut 3 bases from V and 0 bases from J, with 15 bases between. The CDR3 is made up of 16 amino acids. The CDR3 loop reads CASSSDSRTSNYGYTF. CDR3 DNA: TGTGCCAGCAGCTCGGACTCTAGGACGTCTAACTATGGCTACACCTTC. The variable domain in full, completed from reference TRBV5-4 and TRBJ1-2, reads ETGVTQSPTHLIKTRGQQVTLRCSSQSGHNTVSWYQQALGQGPQFIFQYYREEENGRGNFPPRFSGLQFPNYSSELNVNALELDDSALYLCASSSDSRTSNYGYTFGSGTRLTVV.

This clone was observed a few times. The J gene is TRBJ1-1, the V gene TRBV7-3; tentatively, D is TRBD1 (6 bases). CDR1 SGHTA and CDR2 FQGTGA come from the germline V gene. The CDR3 runs to 14 residues. V gave up 5 bases and J gave up 4 bases, with 14 bases separating them. CDR3 sequence: CASSRNRDTTEAFF. The CDR3 region has the DNA TGTGCCAGCAGCCGGAACAGGGACACCACTGAAGCTTTCTTT. Full variable domain (missing parts from reference TRBV7-3 and TRBJ1-1): GAGVSQTPSNKVTEKGKYVELRCDPISGHTALYWYRQSLGQGPEFLIYFQGTGAADDSGLPNDRFFAVRPEGSVSTLKIQRTERGDSAVYLCASSRNRDTTEAFFGQGTRLTVV.

The genes are TRBV5-1 and TRBJ2-7; D could derive from TRBD1 or TRBD2 (5 bases each). Germline V gene lookup returns CDR1 SGHRS and CDR2 YFSETQ. The CDR3 sequence is 15 residues long. V gave up 0 bases and J gave up 6 bases, with 16 bases separating them. Here the CDR3 reads CASSLVPGTSSEQYF. CDR3 DNA sequence: TGCGCCAGCAGCTTGGTCCCGGGGACCTCGAGCGAGCAGTACTTC.

This chain uses TRBV19 with TRBJ1-5; D remains unclear. The V and J ends lost 7 bases and 4 bases respectively, with 11 bases between them. CDR3 length equals 13 residues. Per germline, CDR1 LNHDA and CDR2 SQIVND (reference sequence). CDR3 in DNA: TGTGCCAGTAATGGACGGTCGAATCAGCCCCAGCATTTT. As protein: CASNGRSNQPQHF.

The V gene is TRBV15, the J gene TRBJ1-2, with D possibly TRBD1 on 5 matching bases. The CDR3 spans 16 residues. Germline CDR1 reads LNHNV; CDR2 reads YYDKDF (reference sequence). Trimming shortened V by 5 bases and J by 4 bases, and 20 bases separated the two germline ends. CDR3 residues: CATSSELWEGFYGYTF. The CDR3 DNA follows: TGTGCCACCAGCTCGGAGTTGTGGGAGGGGTTCTATGGCTACACCTTC.

In this sample, this clone turned up a few times. This chain uses TRBV2 with TRBJ2-3; 9 bases are shared with TRBD2. Germline CDR1 is SNHLY and CDR2 is FYNNEI. The length of the CDR3 is 15 residues. The junction had 7 bases not matched to a gene; V was cut back by 9 bases and J by 0 bases. The CDR3 region is CARSPGTSSTDTQYF. The CDR3 coding sequence is TGTGCCAGATCCCCCGGGACTAGCAGCACAGATACGCAGTATTTT.